This T cell receptor (beta chain) derives from a study of control samples from healthy donors and cancer patients. Looked up from germline, CDR1 is SGHTA and CDR2 is FQGTGA. V trimming: 0 bases; J trimming: 6 bases; junction bases outside the gene matches: 6. There are 16 residues in the CDR3. Clones were sequenced by immunoSEQ multiplex PCR, and TCRdb holds only the in-frame ones, with some missing. The repertoire holds roughly 120,000 clones, more than 85% seen once, with about 16% in the top ten. Sequences were obtained from blood. V usage is TRBV7-3 and J usage is TRBJ2-2, with 8 bases matching TRBD2. This TCR came from a woman in her 50s in good health. The chain's CDR3 is CASSLTAGGSAGELFF. The CDR3 DNA reads TGTGCCAGCAGCTTAACGGCGGGGGGTAGCGCCGGGGAGCTGTTTTTT.